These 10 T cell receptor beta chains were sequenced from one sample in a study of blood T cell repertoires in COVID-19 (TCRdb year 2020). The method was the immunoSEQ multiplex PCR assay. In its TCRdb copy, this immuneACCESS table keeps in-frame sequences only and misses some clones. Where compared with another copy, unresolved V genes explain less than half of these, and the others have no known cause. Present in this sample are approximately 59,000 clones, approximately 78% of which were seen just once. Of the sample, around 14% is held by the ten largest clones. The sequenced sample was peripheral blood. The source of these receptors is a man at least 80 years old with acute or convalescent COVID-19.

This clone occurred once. The CDR3 region has the DNA TGTGCCACCCAAAACGGGGGTACCTACGAGCAGTACTTC. Amino acid sequence: CATQNGGTYEQYF. The V and J genes are TRBV19 and TRBJ2-7; possible D gene TRBD2, 6 bases. The CDR3 is 13 residues long. CDR1 and CDR2 from the germline V gene are LNHDA and SQIVND (reference sequence). Deletions cut 10 bases from V and 2 bases from J, with 15 bases between.

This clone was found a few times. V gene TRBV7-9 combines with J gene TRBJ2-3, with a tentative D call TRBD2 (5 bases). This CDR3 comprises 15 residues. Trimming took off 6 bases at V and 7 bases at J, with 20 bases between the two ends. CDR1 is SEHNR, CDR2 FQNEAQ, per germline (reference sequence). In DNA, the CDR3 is TGTGCCAGCAGTCCCCCTGGACTGGCGGGCAATACGCAGTATTTT. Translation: CASSPPGLAGNTQYF. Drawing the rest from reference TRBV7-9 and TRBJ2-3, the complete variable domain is DTGVSQNPRHKITKRGQNVTFRCDPISEHNRLYWYRQTLGQGPEFLTYFQNEAQLEKSRLLSDRFSAERPKGSFSTLEIQRTEQGDSAMYLCASSPPGLAGNTQYFGPGTRLTVL.

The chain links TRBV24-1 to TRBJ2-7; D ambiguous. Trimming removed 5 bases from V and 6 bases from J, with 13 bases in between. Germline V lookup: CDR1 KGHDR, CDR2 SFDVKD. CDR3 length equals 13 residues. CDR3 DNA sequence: TGTGCCACCAGTGGCAGGTTATTCTCCGAGCAGTACTTC. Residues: CATSGRLFSEQYF.

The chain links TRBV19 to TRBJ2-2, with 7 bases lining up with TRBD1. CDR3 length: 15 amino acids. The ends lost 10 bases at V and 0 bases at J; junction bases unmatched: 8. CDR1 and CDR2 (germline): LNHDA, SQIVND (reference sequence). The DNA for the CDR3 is TGTGCCACCGACCCCGGGACAGCGAACACCGGGGAGCTGTTTTTT. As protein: CATDPGTANTGELFF.

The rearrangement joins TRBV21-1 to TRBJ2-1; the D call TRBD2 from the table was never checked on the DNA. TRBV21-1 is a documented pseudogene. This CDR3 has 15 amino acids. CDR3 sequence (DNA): TGTGCCAGCAGCAAAGGGGGGGGGACCCTCAATGAGCAGTTCTTC. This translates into CASSKGGGTLNEQFF.

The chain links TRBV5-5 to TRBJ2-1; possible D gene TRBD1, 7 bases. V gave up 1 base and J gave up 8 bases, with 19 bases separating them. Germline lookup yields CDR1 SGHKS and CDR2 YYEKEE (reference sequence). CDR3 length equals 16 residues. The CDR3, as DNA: TGTGCCAGCAGCTTGAGGAGGGCAGGGGGTGTGGATGAGCAGTTCTTC. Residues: CASSLRRAGGVDEQFF.

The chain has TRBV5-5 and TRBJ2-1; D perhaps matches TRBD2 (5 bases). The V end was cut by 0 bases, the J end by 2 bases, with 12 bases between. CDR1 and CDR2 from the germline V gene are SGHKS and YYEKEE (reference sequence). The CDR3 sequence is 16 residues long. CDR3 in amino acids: CASSLAGLAAYNEQFF. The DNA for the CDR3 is TGTGCCAGCAGCTTGGCCGGGCTAGCTGCCTACAATGAGCAGTTCTTC.

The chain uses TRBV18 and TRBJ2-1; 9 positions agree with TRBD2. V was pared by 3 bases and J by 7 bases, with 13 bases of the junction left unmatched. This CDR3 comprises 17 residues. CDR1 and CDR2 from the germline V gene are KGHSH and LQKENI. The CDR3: CASSPGVGGGASNEQFF. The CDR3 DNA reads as TGTGCCAGCTCACCTGGTGTTGGCGGGGGGGCCTCAAATGAGCAGTTCTTC.

CDR3 sequence (DNA): TGTGCCAGCTCTCCGATTTACCCAGGCGCCGGGGAGCTGTTTTTT. Translating it yields CASSPIYPGAGELFF. The chain is built from TRBV18 and TRBJ2-2; D is unclear. V shed 6 bases and J shed 6 bases, with 17 bases lying between them. This CDR3 has 15 amino acids. Germline-derived CDR1 and CDR2 are KGHSH and LQKENI.

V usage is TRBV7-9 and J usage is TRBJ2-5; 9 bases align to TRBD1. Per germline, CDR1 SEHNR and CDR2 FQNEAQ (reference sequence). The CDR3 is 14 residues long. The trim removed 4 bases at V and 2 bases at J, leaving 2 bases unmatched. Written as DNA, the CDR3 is TGTGCCAGCAGCTGGACAGGGGAACAAGAGACCCAGTACTTC. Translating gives CASSWTGEQETQYF.